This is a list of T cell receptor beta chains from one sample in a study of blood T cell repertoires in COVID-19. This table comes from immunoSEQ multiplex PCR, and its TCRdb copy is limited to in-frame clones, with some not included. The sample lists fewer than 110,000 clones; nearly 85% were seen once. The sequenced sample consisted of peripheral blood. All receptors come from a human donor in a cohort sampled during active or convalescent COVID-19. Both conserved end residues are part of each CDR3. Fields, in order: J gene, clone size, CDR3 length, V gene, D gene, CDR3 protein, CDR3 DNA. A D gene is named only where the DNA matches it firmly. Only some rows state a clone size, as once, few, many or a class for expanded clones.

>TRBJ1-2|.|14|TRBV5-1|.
CASSSSWGPYGYTF
TGCGCCAGCAGCTCAAGCTGGGGGCCCTATGGCTACACCTTC
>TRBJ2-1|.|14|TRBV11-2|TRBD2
CASSSGTRLGEQFF
TGTGCCAGCAGCTCCGGGACTAGGCTTGGAGAGCAGTTCTTC
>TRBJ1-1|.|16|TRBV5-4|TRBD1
CASSPRDRNSNTEAFF
TGTGCCAGCAGCCCCCGGGACAGGAATTCGAACACTGAAGCTTTCTTT
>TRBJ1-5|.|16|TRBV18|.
CASSPPSQASNQPQHF
TGTGCCAGCTCACCACCCTCCCAAGCAAGCAATCAGCCCCAGCATTTT
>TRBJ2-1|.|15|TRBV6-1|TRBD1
CASSERTGAPNEQFF
TGTGCCAGCAGTGAACGGACAGGGGCGCCTAATGAGCAGTTCTTC
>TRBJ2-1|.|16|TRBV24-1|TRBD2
CATSDPRRGGLNEQFF
TGTGCCACCAGTGACCCTAGGCGGGGGGGCCTAAATGAGCAGTTCTTC
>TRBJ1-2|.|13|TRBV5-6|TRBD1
CASSYRGVYGYTF
TGTGCCAGCAGCTACAGGGGGGTCTATGGCTACACCTTC
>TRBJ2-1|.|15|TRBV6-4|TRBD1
CASSEGQGSYNEQFF
TGTGCCAGCAGTGAAGGACAGGGGTCCTACAATGAGCAGTTCTTC
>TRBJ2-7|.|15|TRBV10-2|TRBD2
CASRPATSGGGEQYF
TGCGCCAGCAGGCCGGCGACTAGCGGGGGGGGTGAGCAGTACTTC
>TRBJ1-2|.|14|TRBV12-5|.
CASGFFDINYGYTF
TGTGCTAGTGGTTTTTTTGACATCAACTATGGCTACACCTTC
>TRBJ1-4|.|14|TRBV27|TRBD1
CASSLTGTGYKLFF
TGTGCCAGCAGTTTGACCGGGACAGGGTATAAACTGTTTTTT
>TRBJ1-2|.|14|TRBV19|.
CASSLRGGVDGYTF
TGTGCCAGTAGTCTACGAGGGGGGGTAGATGGCTACACCTTC
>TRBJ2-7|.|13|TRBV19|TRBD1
CASRGRGTYEQYF
TGTGCCTCGAGGGGCAGGGGGACCTACGAGCAGTACTTC
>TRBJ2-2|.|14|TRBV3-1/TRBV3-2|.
CASSQFGGTGELFF
TGTGCCAGCAGCCAATTCGGGGGCACCGGGGAGCTGTTTTTT
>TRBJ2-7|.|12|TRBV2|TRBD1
CASRDRGQEQYF
TGTGCCAGCAGGGACAGGGGGCAAGAGCAGTACTTC
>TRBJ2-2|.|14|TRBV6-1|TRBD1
CASGGTGATGELFF
TGTGCCAGCGGCGGGACAGGGGCCACCGGGGAGCTGTTTTTT
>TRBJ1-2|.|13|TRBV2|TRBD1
CASTLQGAYGYTF
TGTGCCAGCACCTTACAGGGGGCCTATGGCTACACCTTC
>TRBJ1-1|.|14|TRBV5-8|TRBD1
CASSLGQGWTEAFF
TGTGCCAGCAGCTTGGGACAGGGTTGGACTGAAGCTTTCTTT
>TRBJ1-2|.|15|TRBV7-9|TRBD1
CASSPRDRKNYGYTF
TGTGCCAGCAGCCCCCGGGACAGAAAAAACTATGGCTACACCTTC
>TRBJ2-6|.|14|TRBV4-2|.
CASSQATGANVLTF
TGTGCCAGCAGCCAAGCTACTGGGGCCAACGTCCTGACTTTC
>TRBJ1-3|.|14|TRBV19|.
CASSTQSRGGTIYF
TGTGCCAGTAGTACCCAGTCCAGAGGGGGCACCATATATTTT
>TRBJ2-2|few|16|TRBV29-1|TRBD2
CSVELAAGGLTGELFF
TGCAGCGTTGAACTCGCCGCGGGGGGCCTCACCGGGGAGCTGTTTTTT
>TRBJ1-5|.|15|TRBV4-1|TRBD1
CASSLQTGGEQPQHF
TGCGCCAGCAGCCTCCAGACAGGGGGCGAACAGCCCCAGCATTTT
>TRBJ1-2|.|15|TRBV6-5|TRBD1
CASSTRTGANYGYTF
TGTGCCAGCAGTACCCGGACAGGCGCAAACTATGGCTACACCTTC
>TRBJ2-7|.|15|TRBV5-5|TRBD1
CASSLVPGQGFEQYF
TGTGCCAGCAGCTTGGTCCCGGGACAGGGATTCGAGCAGTACTTC
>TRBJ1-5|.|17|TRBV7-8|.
CASSSTRWGVGNQPQHF
TGTGCCAGCAGCTCCACTAGATGGGGGGTAGGCAATCAGCCCCAGCATTTT
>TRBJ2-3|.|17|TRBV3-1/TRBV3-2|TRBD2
CASSLRIGGAYTDTQYF
TGTGCCAGCAGCCTTCGAATCGGGGGGGCCTACACAGATACGCAGTATTTT
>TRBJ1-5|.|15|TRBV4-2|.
CASSKGQGGNQPQHF
TGTGCCAGCAGCAAAGGCCAGGGTGGCAATCAGCCCCAGCATTTT
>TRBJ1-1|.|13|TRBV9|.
CASSAGGNTEAFF
TGTGCCAGCAGCGCGGGGGGGAACACTGAAGCTTTCTTT
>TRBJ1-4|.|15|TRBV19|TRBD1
CASRKPGQGYEKLFF
TGTGCCAGTAGGAAACCGGGACAGGGCTATGAAAAACTGTTTTTT
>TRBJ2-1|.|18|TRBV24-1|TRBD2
CATSDLSGLAGGHGEQFF
TGTGCCACCAGTGATTTATCGGGACTAGCGGGGGGGCATGGTGAGCAGTTCTTC
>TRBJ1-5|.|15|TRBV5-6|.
CASSFTGSVNQPQHF
TGTGCCAGCAGCTTCACAGGGAGCGTCAATCAGCCCCAGCATTTT
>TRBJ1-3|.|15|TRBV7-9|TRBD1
CASSARTGGGNTIYF
TGTGCCAGCAGCGCTAGGACAGGGGGAGGAAACACCATATATTTT
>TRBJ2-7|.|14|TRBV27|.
CASRRGGSSYEQYF
TGTGCCAGCAGGAGGGGGGGCAGCTCCTACGAGCAGTACTTC
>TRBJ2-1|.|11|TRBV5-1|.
CASSVRLEQFF
TGCGCCAGCAGCGTACGCCTAGAGCAGTTCTTC
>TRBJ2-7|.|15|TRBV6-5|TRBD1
CASRTTGGRSYEQYF
TGTGCCAGCAGAACAACAGGGGGACGATCCTACGAGCAGTACTTC
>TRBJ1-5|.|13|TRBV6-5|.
CASGRVSNQPQHF
TGTGCCAGCGGGCGGGTTAGCAATCAGCCCCAGCATTTT
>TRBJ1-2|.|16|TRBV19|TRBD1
CASSIPRQGFDYGYTF
TGTGCCAGTAGTATACCTCGACAGGGTTTCGACTATGGCTACACCTTC
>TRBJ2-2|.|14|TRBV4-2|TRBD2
CASSLAGGTGELFF
TGTGCCAGCTCTCTAGCGGGGGGCACCGGGGAGCTGTTTTTT
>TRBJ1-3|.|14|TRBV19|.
CASSGRVSGNTIYF
TGTGCCAGTAGTGGCAGGGTTTCTGGAAACACCATATATTTT
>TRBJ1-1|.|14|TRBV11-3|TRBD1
CASSSDRMFTEAFF
TGTGCCAGCAGCTCGGACAGGATGTTCACTGAAGCTTTCTTT
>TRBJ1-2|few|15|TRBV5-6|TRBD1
CASSADRQGYYGYTF
TGTGCCAGCAGCGCCGACCGACAGGGCTACTATGGCTACACCTTC
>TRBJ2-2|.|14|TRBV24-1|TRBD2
CATSDPAGGGELFF
TGTGCCACCAGTGATCCTGCGGGGGGCGGGGAGCTGTTTTTT
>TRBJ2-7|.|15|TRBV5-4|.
CASSLASGDDYEQYF
TGTGCCAGCAGCTTGGCCTCGGGGGACGACTACGAGCAGTACTTC
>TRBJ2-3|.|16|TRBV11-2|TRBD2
CASSIAGGRGTDTQYF
TGTGCCAGCAGCATAGCGGGGGGGCGGGGGACAGATACGCAGTATTTT
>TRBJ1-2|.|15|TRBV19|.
CASSIGAGSTYGYTF
TGTGCCAGTAGTATAGGAGCAGGTAGTACCTATGGCTACACCTTC
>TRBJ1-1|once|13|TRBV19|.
CASNPAGNTEAFF
TGTGCCAGTAACCCGGCAGGAAACACTGAAGCTTTCTTT
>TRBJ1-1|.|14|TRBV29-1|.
CSALQRRTNTEAFF
TGCAGCGCCCTCCAACGGAGGACGAACACTGAAGCTTTCTTT
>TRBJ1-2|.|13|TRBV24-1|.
CATSDLTGLGYTF
TGTGCCACCAGTGATTTGACGGGGTTGGGCTACACCTTC
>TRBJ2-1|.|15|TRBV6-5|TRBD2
CASSSRLAGSSEQFF
TGTGCCAGCAGTTCACGACTAGCGGGGTCTAGTGAGCAGTTCTTC
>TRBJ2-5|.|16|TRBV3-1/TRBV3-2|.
CASSRDLTGSQETQYF
TGTGCCAGCAGCCGAGACCTAACCGGGAGCCAAGAGACCCAGTACTTC
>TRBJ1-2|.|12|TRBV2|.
CASSPSNYGYTF
TGTGCCAGCAGTCCAAGCAACTATGGCTACACCTTC
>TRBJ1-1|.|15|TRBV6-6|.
CASSTWDTLNTEAFF
TGTGCCAGCAGTACTTGGGACACTTTGAACACTGAAGCTTTCTTT
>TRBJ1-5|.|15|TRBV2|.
CASSERTASNQPQHF
TGTGCCAGCAGTGAACGGACAGCCTCCAATCAGCCCCAGCATTTT
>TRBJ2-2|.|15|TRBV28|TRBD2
CATVSGGENTGELFF
TGTGCCACTGTTAGCGGGGGCGAAAACACCGGGGAGCTGTTTTTT
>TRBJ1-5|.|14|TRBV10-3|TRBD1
CAISGEGARQPQHF
TGTGCCATCAGTGGAGAGGGGGCGCGACAGCCCCAGCATTTT
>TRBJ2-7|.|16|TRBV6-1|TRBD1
CASSVTGGTSSYEQYF
TGTGCCAGCAGTGTTACAGGGGGCACAAGCTCCTACGAGCAGTACTTC